The 21 T cell receptor beta chains reported below all come from one sample, sequenced in a study of cytomegalovirus exposure and HLA in healthy donors. The PCR ran on 60 Vbeta and 13 Jbeta primers. Assay: immunoSEQ multiplex PCR; the TCRdb copy retains only in-frame clones and omits some. The sample has more than 75,000 clones, more than 75% seen once. Sequenced: PBMCs. All receptors derive from a woman aged 40 to 55 in good health and CMV-seropositive.

The CDR3 loop reads CASSSASGGAGNEQFF. The CDR3 DNA is TGTGCCAGCAGCTCAGCTAGCGGGGGGGCTGGCAATGAGCAGTTCTTC. This chain joins TRBV9 and TRBJ2-1; 12 bases agree with TRBD2. The CDR3 runs to 16 residues. The V segment lost 4 bases and the J segment 6 bases; nucleotides outside the gene matches: 8. The V gene's germline CDR1 is SGDLS and CDR2 YYNGEE.

This clone was found a few times. The sample carries other DNA sequences with the same CDR3. This sequence joins TRBV14 and TRBJ1-6; D may be TRBD1 (5 bases). The ends were cut back, 4 bases at V and 0 bases at J, with 7 bases in the middle. The length of the CDR3 is 15 residues. Germline V CDR1 and CDR2: SGHDN, FVKESK. The CDR3: CASSPDSSYNSPLHF. For the CDR3, the DNA is TGTGCCAGCAGCCCCGACAGCTCCTATAATTCACCCCTCCACTTT. Complete variable domain (other parts from reference TRBV14 and TRBJ1-6): EAGVTQFPSHSVIEKGQTVTLRCDPISGHDNLYWYRRVMGKEIKFLLHFVKESKQDESGMPNNRFLAERTGGTYSTLKVQPAELEDSGVYFCASSPDSSYNSPLHFGNGTRLTVT.

The chain has TRBV5-1 and TRBJ2-5; 7 nucleotides align to TRBD2. The V and J ends lost 4 bases and 5 bases, in that order; junction bases with no gene match: 2. CDR3 length: 12 residues. Germline V gene sequence: CDR1 SGHRS, CDR2 YFSETQ. The CDR3 region is CASSREGETQYF. In DNA, the CDR3 is TGCGCCAGCAGCAGGGAGGGGGAGACCCAGTACTTC. The full variable domain, in which reference TRBV5-1 and TRBJ2-5 provide the parts outside the CDR3, is KAGVTQTPRYLIKTRGQQVTLSCSPISGHRSVSWYQQTPGQGLQFLFEYFSETQRNKGNFPGRFSGRQFSNSRSEMNVSTLELGDSALYLCASSREGETQYFGPGTRLLVL.

The chain links TRBV30 to TRBJ1-5, with TRBD1 identical over 8 bases. The germline V gene encodes CDR1 GTSNPN and CDR2 SVGIG (reference sequence). V gave up 0 bases and J gave up 5 bases; unmatched junction bases: 0. This CDR3 is 13 amino acids long. CDR3 coding DNA: TGTGCCTGGAGTGTACAGGGGGATCAGCCCCAGCATTTT. It translates to CAWSVQGDQPQHF.

V and J are TRBV7-2 and TRBJ2-7, with D possibly TRBD2 on 5 matching bases. This CDR3 has 14 amino acids. The germline V gene encodes CDR1 SGHTA and CDR2 FQGNSA. Trimming took off 1 base at V and 5 bases at J, with 12 bases between the two ends. In DNA, the CDR3 is TGTGCCAGCAGCTTAGGGGTAGGGAGCGACGAGCAGTACTTC. Translation: CASSLGVGSDEQYF.

The genes are TRBV18 and TRBJ2-2; tentatively, D is TRBD2 (5 bases). Germline V gene sequence: CDR1 KGHSH, CDR2 LQKENI. V lost 4 bases to trimming and J lost 0 bases, with 12 bases between them. The length of the CDR3 is 16 residues. The CDR3 sequence: CASSREGAANTGELFF. CDR3 bases: TGTGCCAGCTCACGAGAGGGAGCGGCGAACACCGGGGAGCTGTTTTTT.

A note on this clone: Compared with germline, one end of the junction differs, possibly owing to a read error. The gene calls are TRBV7-7 and TRBJ2-3, with D maybe TRBD2 (5 bases). The germline CDR1 and CDR2 sequences are SSHAT and FNYEAQ (reference sequence). The CDR3 loop spans 13 amino acids. CDR3 region: CASSLESGNTQYF. The CDR3 DNA is TGTGCTAGCAGCTTAGAGTCGGGGAATACGCAGTATTTT.

V is TRBV7-2 and J is TRBJ2-5, with 7 positions matching TRBD2. Germline values: CDR1 SGHTA, CDR2 FQGNSA. The ends lost 1 base at V and 4 bases at J; junction bases unmatched: 6. The CDR3 extends over 15 amino acids. The CDR3 protein is CASSLGGSGAETQYF. The CDR3 DNA follows: TGTGCCAGCAGCTTAGGCGGGAGCGGGGCAGAGACCCAGTACTTC.

This sequence joins TRBV19 and TRBJ2-1, with TRBD1 identical over 10 bases. The CDR3 consists of 13 residues. V lost 7 bases and J lost 7; bases outside the gene matches: 4. Germline assignment: CDR1 LNHDA and CDR2 SQIVND (reference sequence). CDR3 amino acids: CASKTGQGNEQFF. DNA for the CDR3: TGTGCCAGTAAAACGGGACAGGGGAATGAGCAGTTCTTC.

The chain has TRBV18 and TRBJ2-1, with TRBD1 identical over 7 bases. V shed 6 bases, J shed 4 bases, and the junction held 9 bases outside the gene matches. Germline V gives CDR1 KGHSH, CDR2 LQKENI. The CDR3 is 15 residues long. CDR3 amino acids: CASSSEGAAYNEQFF. The CDR3 DNA sequence: TGTGCCAGCTCTTCCGAGGGGGCCGCTTACAATGAGCAGTTCTTC.

The genes are TRBV6-1 and TRBJ1-1; 12 bases line up with TRBD1. The germline CDR1 and CDR2 sequences are MNHNS and SASEGT. The CDR3 has 15 amino acids. V was pared by 1 base and J by 3 bases, with 0 bases of the junction left unmatched. The CDR3 spells CASSEGDRGHTEAFF. The CDR3 DNA sequence: TGTGCCAGCAGTGAAGGGGACAGGGGGCACACTGAAGCTTTCTTT.

This clone was seen once. The chain links TRBV12-5 to TRBJ2-3; 9 bases are shared with TRBD1. The CDR3 is made up of 17 amino acids. CDR1 and CDR2 (germline): LGHNT, FRNRAP. The ends lost 1 base at V and 3 bases at J; junction bases unmatched: 8. CDR3 residues: CASGLAWTGVVTDTQYF. DNA of the CDR3: TGTGCTAGTGGTTTGGCCTGGACAGGGGTTGTGACAGATACGCAGTATTTT.

This chain connects TRBV28 to TRBJ2-7; 11 bases are shared with TRBD1. The CDR3 is 17 residues long. V gave up 2 bases and J gave up 2 bases; unmatched junction bases: 8. Germline-derived CDR1 and CDR2 are MDHEN and SYDVKM. This CDR3 is CASSLPLGQGVPYEQYF. CDR3 DNA sequence: TGTGCCAGCAGTTTACCTTTGGGACAGGGGGTCCCCTACGAGCAGTACTTC.

The CDR3 protein is CASSTRRGNEKLFF. The CDR3 DNA reads as TGTGCCAGCAGCACCCGACGGGGAAATGAAAAACTGTTTTTT. This chain uses TRBV7-9 with TRBJ1-4; no firm D call. The CDR3 consists of 14 residues. Deletions cut 5 bases from V and 5 bases from J, with 12 bases between. The germline CDR1 and CDR2 sequences are SEHNR and FQNEAQ (reference sequence).

This clone was seen a handful of times. CDR3 region: CASSLGRGTSAKNIQYF. In DNA form, the CDR3 reads TGCGCCAGCAGCTTGGGCAGGGGAACCAGCGCCAAAAACATTCAGTACTTC. The chain uses TRBV5-1 and TRBJ2-4, with D possibly matching TRBD1 (6 bases). The CDR3 spans 17 residues. Germline V lookup: CDR1 SGHRS, CDR2 YFSETQ. V was trimmed by 0 bases and J by 1 base, leaving 14 bases between them.

The chain joins TRBV6-4 to TRBJ2-2, with TRBD1 matching over 12 bases. Germline CDR1 reads MRHNA; CDR2 reads SNTAGT. The J segment lost 3 bases and the V segment lost 5 bases, leaving 7 bases of the junction unmatched. This CDR3 is 17 amino acids long. In DNA, the CDR3 is TGTGCCAGCAGTAAGGGACAGGGGGCCGGTGACACCGGGGAGCTGTTTTTT. Protein sequence: CASSKGQGAGDTGELFF.

Only a few counts were recorded for this clone. The CDR3 is CASRGFGGEKLFF. The CDR3 DNA reads as TGTGCCAGCAGGGGTTTTGGAGGTGAAAAACTGTTTTTT. This chain links TRBV6-5 with TRBJ1-4, with no clear D. CDR1 is MNHEY and CDR2 is SVGAGI in the germline V gene. V gave up 6 bases and J gave up 7 bases, with 12 bases separating them. This CDR3 has 13 amino acids.

The chain is built from TRBV28 and TRBJ1-1; weak D call: TRBD1 (5 bases). V lost 7 bases and J lost 0, with 6 bases in between. This CDR3 comprises 12 residues. CDR1 is MDHEN, CDR2 SYDVKM, per germline. DNA for the CDR3: TGTGCCAGCAAGGGGATGAACACTGAAGCTTTCTTT. Its translation is CASKGMNTEAFF. The full variable domain, with the rest looked up from reference TRBV28 and TRBJ1-1, is DVKVTQSSRYLVKRTGEKVFLECVQDMDHENMFWYRQDPGLGLRLIYFSYDVKMKEKGDIPEGYSVSREKKERFSLILESASTNQTSMYLCASKGMNTEAFFGQGTRLTVV.

The genes are TRBV25-1 and TRBJ1-1; D perhaps matches TRBD1 (5 bases). The length of the CDR3 is 11 residues. Germline V gene sequence: CDR1 MGHDK, CDR2 SYGVNS. Between the trimmed V and J ends, which lost 7 bases and 7 bases, there was a span of 10 bases. CDR3 region: CASTGGNEAFF. The CDR3 DNA reads as TGTGCCAGCACGGGGGGAAATGAAGCTTTCTTT.

V and J are TRBV5-1 and TRBJ1-1; 7 bases are shared with TRBD1. The junction had 7 bases not matched to a gene; V was cut back by 4 bases and J by 4 bases. This CDR3 has 14 amino acids. Germline V CDR1 and CDR2: SGHRS, YFSETQ. CDR3 in amino acids: CASSAGTVGTEAFF. The DNA of the CDR3 is TGCGCCAGCAGCGCTGGGACAGTCGGCACTGAAGCTTTCTTT.

This rearrangement joins TRBV5-6 to TRBJ1-6, with TRBD1 matching over 10 bases. The ends lost 4 bases at V and 7 bases at J; junction bases unmatched: 8. The CDR3 spans 16 residues. Germline V gene sequence: CDR1 SGHDT, CDR2 YYEEEE. The CDR3 region has the DNA TGTGCCAGCAGCCCGACAGGGGGCGCGAAAAATTCACCCCTCCACTTT. Translating it yields CASSPTGGAKNSPLHF.